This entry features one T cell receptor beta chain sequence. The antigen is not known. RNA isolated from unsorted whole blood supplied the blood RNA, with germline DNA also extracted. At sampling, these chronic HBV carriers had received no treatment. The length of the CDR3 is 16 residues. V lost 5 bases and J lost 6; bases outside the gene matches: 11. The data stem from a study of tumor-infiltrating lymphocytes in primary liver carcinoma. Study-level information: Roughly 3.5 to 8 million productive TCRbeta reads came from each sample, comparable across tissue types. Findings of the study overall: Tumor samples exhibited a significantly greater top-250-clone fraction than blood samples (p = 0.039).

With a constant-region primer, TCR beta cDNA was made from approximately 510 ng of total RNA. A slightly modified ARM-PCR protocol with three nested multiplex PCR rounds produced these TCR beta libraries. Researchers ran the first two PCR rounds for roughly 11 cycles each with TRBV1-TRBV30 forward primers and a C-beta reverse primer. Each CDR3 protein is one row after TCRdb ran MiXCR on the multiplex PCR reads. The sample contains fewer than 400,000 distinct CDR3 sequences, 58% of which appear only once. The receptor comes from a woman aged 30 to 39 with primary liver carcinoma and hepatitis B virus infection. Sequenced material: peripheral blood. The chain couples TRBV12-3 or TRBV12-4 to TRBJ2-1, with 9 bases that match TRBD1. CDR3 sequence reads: CASSMPDRGATNEQFF. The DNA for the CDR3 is TGTGCCAGCAGTATGCCGGACAGGGGAGCGACCAATGAGCAGTTCTTC.